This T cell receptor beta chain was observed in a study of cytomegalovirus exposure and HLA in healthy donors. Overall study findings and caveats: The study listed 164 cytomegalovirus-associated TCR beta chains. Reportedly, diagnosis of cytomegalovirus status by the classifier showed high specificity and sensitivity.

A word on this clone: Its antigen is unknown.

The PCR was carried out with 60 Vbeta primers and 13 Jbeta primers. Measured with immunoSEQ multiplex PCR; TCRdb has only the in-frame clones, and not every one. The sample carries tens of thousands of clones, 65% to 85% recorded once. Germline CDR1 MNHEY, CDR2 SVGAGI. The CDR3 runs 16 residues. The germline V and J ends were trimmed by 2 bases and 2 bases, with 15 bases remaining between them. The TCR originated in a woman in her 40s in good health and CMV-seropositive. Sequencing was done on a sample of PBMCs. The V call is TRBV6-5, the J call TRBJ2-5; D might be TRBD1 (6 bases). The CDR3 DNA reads TGTGCCAGCAGTTACCACCCCACAGGGAAGCAAGAGACCCAGTACTTC. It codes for CASSYHPTGKQETQYF.